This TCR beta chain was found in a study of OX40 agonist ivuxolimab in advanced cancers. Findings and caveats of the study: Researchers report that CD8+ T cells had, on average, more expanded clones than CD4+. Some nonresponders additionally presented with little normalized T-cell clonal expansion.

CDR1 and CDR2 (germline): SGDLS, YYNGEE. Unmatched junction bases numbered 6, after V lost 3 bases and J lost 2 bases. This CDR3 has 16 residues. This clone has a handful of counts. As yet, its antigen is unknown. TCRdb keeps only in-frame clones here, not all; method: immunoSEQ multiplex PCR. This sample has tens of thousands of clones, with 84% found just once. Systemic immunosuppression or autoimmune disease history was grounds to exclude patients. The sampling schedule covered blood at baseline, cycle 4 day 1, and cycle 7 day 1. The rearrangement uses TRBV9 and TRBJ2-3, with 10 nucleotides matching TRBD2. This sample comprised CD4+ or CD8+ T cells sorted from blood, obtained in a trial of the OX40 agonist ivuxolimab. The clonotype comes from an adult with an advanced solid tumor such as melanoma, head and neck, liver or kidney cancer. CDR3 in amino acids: CASSGQLAGVTDTQYF. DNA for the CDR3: TGTGCCAGCAGCGGACAGCTAGCGGGGGTCACAGATACGCAGTATTTT.